This T cell receptor beta chain was identified during a study of neurological immune-mediated disorders (dated by TCRdb to between 2017 and 2020). Concerning the study at large: The study compared peripheral blood TCR-beta repertoires of HTLV-I-associated myelopathy (HAM/TSP) patients, multiple sclerosis patients and healthy controls using UMI-based sequencing. The cohort comprised 68 subjects: roughly 15 HAM/TSP patients, 35 or so multiple sclerosis patients and 20 or so healthy controls. The 95 to 120 TCR-beta libraries covered PBMC samples along with longitudinal samples, technical triplicates, and paired sorted CD4+ and CD8+ T-cell subsets. Technical triplicate libraries were sequenced to precisely calculate how much the frequency of each individual clone varied. General findings and caveats noted by the study authors: TCR clonal expansion was greatest in HAM/TSP patients and smallest in MS patients, who ranked below even healthy controls. Across subjects, expanded clones never shared an identical CDR3 amino acid sequence, which suggests that the TCR-beta repertoires in every group were private.

The CDR1 and CDR2 encoded by the germline V gene are MDHEN and SYDVKM. The CDR3 has 12 amino acids, counting the end cysteine and phenylalanine. Only the CDR3 DNA stays, 36 bases, in frame from base 1. The germline ends are 12 bases apart after V is trimmed by 8 bases and J by 4 bases. Per the publication, the time point label means: technical triplicate 2. Sorted-subset TCR libraries were prepared from under 1.1 million sorted CD4+ or CD8+ T cells. Peripheral blood underwent Ficoll-Hypaque density gradient centrifugation to isolate PBMCs, which were then cryopreserved in liquid nitrogen. The study also sequenced paired sorted CD4+ and CD8+ subsets from healthy controls, HAM/TSP patients and MS patients. This clonotype was seen at least ten times. Which antigen it targets is not known. No qualities accompany the bases; no much larger clone lies one base away. cDNA was synthesized by template-switch 5'RACE using a primer carrying a 10-nucleotide random unique molecular identifier by which each TCR transcript was tagged. Over 190 million TCR-beta sequences, covering 15-18 subjects, were produced in each sequencing run. The RNeasy kit was used for extraction of total RNA. Using the KAPA Real-time Library Amplification kit, TCR-beta VDJ regions were amplified with primers for the TCR constant region and the 5'RACE anchor. A first PCR added sample indexes and Illumina adaptors, and a second PCR then raised library yield. The roughly 650 bp TCR product was size-selected on a 2% E-gel SizeSelection system after Ampure bead purification. Before pooling, library quality was checked on a Bioanalyzer, concentration was measured with Qubit, and libraries were quantified with the Kapa Library Quantification kit. An Illumina HiSeq 2500 was used to sequence the libraries paired-end at 2 x 150 bp. To increase sequence diversity, roughly 24-30% phiX was spiked into each library pool. On the study's bioinformatics: Quality-filtered reads were processed with the UMI-based MiGEC pipeline, which removed over 80% of raw TCR sequences during error correction. IMGT germline references were used for alignment of VDJ genes, and clonotypes were defined by a unique CDR3 amino acid sequence together with V-J genes. Clonal expansion, Shannon diversity and CDR3 relatedness were evaluated with VDJtools (CalcPairwiseDistances, ClusterSamples), while phylogenetic trees were built in CLCbio workbench. Clones with at least 8 unique UMIs were defined as expanded, with this threshold being based on coefficient-of-variation modelling across technical triplicates. TCRdb reworked the public reads: Q25 trimming with fastp, MiXCR clone assembly, productive beta chains retained. Every entry covers one CDR3 protein and lists the most common genes and DNA from its rows. What appears here as the V and J calls and clone size reflects TCRdb's work, not the paper's. Present in this sample are more than 30,000 distinct CDR3 sequences, roughly 15% of which were seen just once. 4% to 5.5% of the sample belongs to the ten largest clones.

Sequenced input: CD4+ T cells from blood. The V and J segments used are TRBV28 and TRBJ2-7; the D gene cannot be resolved beyond TRBD1 or TRBD2, each matching 6 bases. This clonotype originated in a female donor with HTLV-1-associated myelopathy (HAM/TSP). The nucleotide sequence is TGTGCCAGCCGTCGGAGGGGGTACGAGCAGTACTTC. This codes for CASRRRGYEQYF.